The sequence of this TCR beta chain was determined in a study of PD-1 blockade in classical Hodgkin lymphoma (dated by TCRdb to about 2020). At the level of the whole study: Nivolumab dosing was 3 mg/kg intravenously every 2 weeks, continuing until either disease progression or unacceptable toxicity. The study used TCR beta sequencing and CyTOF to define a peripheral blood immune signature of response to PD-1 blockade in classical Hodgkin lymphoma. Paper-wide results and their limitations: Newly diagnosed patients were reported to have lower baseline TCR diversity than healthy donors, and relapsed/refractory patients were reported to have lower baseline TCR diversity still. The study was limited to a single clinical trial cohort, and causes of repertoire differences, possibly disease activity or prior therapy, remained undefined. CD4+ but not CD8+ TCR diversity rose significantly by C4D1 (p=0.0027 vs p=0.16), most apparent in complete responders (p=0.02). Baseline diversity similar to that of newly diagnosed patients was observed in trial patients achieving complete response, whereas significantly lower diversity was observed in partial responders and progressors. Lower diversity was observed in patients in whom nivolumab was started less than 1 year after ASCT, and these patients were excluded from later analyses so that confounding by immune reconstitution would be avoided.

The Qiagen DNeasy kit was used to extract genomic DNA from unsorted PBMCs and from the negatively selected CD4+ and CD8+ fractions. Using primers that anneal to V and J segments, immunoSEQ multiplex PCR amplified the TCR beta CDR3 regions. A synthetic immune receptor repertoire was used to minimize amplification bias, and any residual bias was removed computationally once sequencing was done. The authors' pipeline ran thus. Repertoire diversity was quantified as the Shannon entropy index using custom Python scripts. Unsorted, CD4+ and CD8+ repertoires were analyzed separately, except for combined analyses in which CD4+ and CD8+ sequences were merged in silico. A clone was considered expanded if an increase in frequency of at least 2-fold after treatment relative to C1D1 was found, and a pseudocount of 0.5 was applied to clones undetected at baseline. Clones with 0 or 1 copy at C1D1 were classified as singleton clones, and clones with 2 or more copies were classified as non-singleton clones. Clones expanded in unsorted samples were labelled as CD4+, CD8+ or unknown by matching protein sequences in sorted samples from the same patient. Wilcoxon tests on paired samples were used to test diversity changes from C1D1 to C4D1. The table comes from immuneACCESS by way of TCRdb, which keeps in-frame sequences with V and J called. Part of the clones is missing from these tables; in studies checked, under half for an unresolved V gene and the rest for unknown reasons. That table is the source of V, J and clone size, and D and trimming were worked out from the DNA. The sample data list tens of thousands of clones, and approximately 72% of these were observed just once. 9.5% to 15% of the sample belongs to the ten largest clones.

Concerning this clone: It lacks a known antigen. No quality values exist for individual bases; no much larger clone is one base distant.

The sample's time point label, decoded: cycle 4 day 1 (C4D1), after less than 7 weeks of nivolumab. Every trial patient had relapsed after autologous stem cell transplantation, and cohorts A, B and C differed in prior brentuximab vedotin exposure. The trial cohort comprised approximately 55 patients with relapsed/refractory classical Hodgkin lymphoma whose best overall responses were complete response, partial response or progressive disease. In the multi-cohort phase II CheckMate 205 trial, trial patients received single-agent nivolumab. An independent review committee assessed best overall response using the 2007 International Working Group response criteria. Trial PBMCs were obtained immediately prior to nivolumab initiation (C1D1) and on therapy at cycle 2 day 1 and cycle 4 day 1. After peripheral blood was drawn into 8 mL Vacutainer Cell Preparation Tubes, PBMCs were isolated by centrifugation and then cryopreserved.

V is pruned by 3 bases and J by 6 bases, leaving 4 bases of the junction without a gene match. From cysteine to phenylalanine, the CDR3 is 14 amino acids long. Only CDR3 DNA is held: 42 bases, read in frame from base 1. Per the germline V gene, WSHSY is the CDR1 and SAAADI is the CDR2. The clonotype was recovered from a human donor with classical Hodgkin lymphoma. The sample here was peripheral blood mononuclear cells (PBMCs), taken before the fourth cycle of nivolumab. The rearrangement joined TRBV10-2 to TRBJ2-7; the junction holds 11 bases that match TRBD2. This receptor carries the CDR3 CASSELAGAGEQYF. The sequenced DNA: TGCGCCAGCAGTGAACTAGCGGGAGCGGGCGAGCAGTACTTC.